This T cell receptor (beta chain) was identified during a study of regulatory T cells in long-lasting Graves disease. The CDR3 totals 20 residues. Germline V gene data show CDR1 as SEHNR and CDR2 as FQNEAQ (reference sequence). A word on this clonotype: Its ends do not fully match the called genes, so a read error is possible.

Time point indicated: newly diagnosed GD, antithyroid drugs for less than 3 months. Following extraction of RNA from PBMCs, that RNA was used to make the TCR library. Graves' disease diagnosis followed American Thyroid Association guidelines. Assembly of TCR beta libraries relied on iRepertoire HTBI primers together with Arm-PCR of CDR3 regions. TCRdb re-analysed the multiplex PCR reads in MiXCR, keeping a single row per CDR3 protein. Counted here are fewer than 550,000 distinct CDR3 sequences, 15% to 20% occurring once; the ten biggest clones make up just under 25%. The sample also formed part of further work on T cells in Graves' hyperthyroidism and ophthalmopathy. From that second work: Most clonotypes that expanded in the thyroid above 0.001 also showed up in blood. In the analysis, a 13 V-J model separated ophthalmopathy from stable hyperthyroidism.

This sequence originates from a middle-aged woman with Graves disease. The genes are TRBV7-9 and TRBJ1-6; 7 nucleotides agree with TRBD1. The sequencing here drew on peripheral blood mononuclear cells (PBMCs), taken at new diagnosis, from a patient treated with antithyroid drugs. CDR3 nucleotides: TGTGCCAGCACCTTAACCCGGGACAGATTGCCGAGCTCCTATAATTCACCCCTCCACTTT. Its translation: CASTLTRDRLPSSYNSPLHF.